These 21 T cell receptor beta chains came from one sample sequenced in a study of cytomegalovirus exposure and HLA in healthy donors. PCR employed 60 Vbeta and 13 Jbeta primers. Some clones are missing from TCRdb's copy, which holds only in-frame ones; the method was immunoSEQ multiplex PCR. The sample yields more than 150,000 clones, roughly 84% seen once. Sequenced: PBMCs. These receptors were collected from a girl under three years old in good health and CMV-seronegative.

The CDR3 reads CASSSLSGEQYF. Written as DNA, the CDR3 is TGTGCCAGCAGCTCCCTTAGCGGCGAGCAGTACTTC. The V gene is TRBV7-9, the J gene TRBJ2-5, with D possibly TRBD2 on 6 matching bases. TRBJ2-7 explains the end of the DNA better; the J call may be wrong. The CDR3 spans 12 residues. Per germline, CDR1 SEHNR and CDR2 FQNEAQ (reference sequence).

The chain couples TRBV6-5 to TRBJ1-4; 7 nucleotides match TRBD1. Germline V gene data show CDR1 as MNHEY and CDR2 as SVGAGI. This CDR3 comprises 12 residues. V lost 4 bases and J lost 9; bases outside the gene matches: 2. Here the CDR3 reads CASSWDRKKLFF. CDR3 DNA sequence: TGTGCCAGCAGTTGGGACAGAAAAAAACTGTTTTTT.

The CDR3 nucleotides read TGTGCCAGCAGTTACTCACCTGGGACAGTAAATTCACCCCTCCACTTT. It yields the protein CASSYSPGTVNSPLHF. The chain uses TRBV6-5 and TRBJ1-6, with TRBD1 identical over 7 bases. The CDR3 is 16 residues long. Trimming cost V 0 bases and J 7 bases; bases outside gene matches: 6. CDR1 and CDR2 from the germline V gene are MNHEY and SVGAGI.

This clone was observed a single time. The chain recombines TRBV7-9 with TRBJ1-2; D is unresolved. The germline V and J ends were trimmed by 8 bases and 0 bases, with 19 bases remaining between them. The CDR3 is 16 amino acids. Germline V gene sequence: CDR1 SEHNR, CDR2 FQNEAQ (reference sequence). CDR3 sequence (DNA): TGTGCCAGCTCTGCGGGCCCCCAACGGGCTAACTATGGCTACACCTTC. Its protein product is CASSAGPQRANYGYTF.

The rearrangement uses TRBV19 and TRBJ2-1, with unresolved D. The germline V gene encodes CDR1 LNHDA and CDR2 SQIVND (reference sequence). The CDR3 runs 13 residues. The V end was cut by 3 bases, the J end by 3 bases, with 6 bases between. The CDR3 DNA sequence: TGTGCCAGTAGTATCCAGTTCTACAATGAGCAGTTCTTC. Its protein is CASSIQFYNEQFF.

This clone was recorded only once. The rearrangement links TRBV5-5 to TRBJ1-1; D may be TRBD1 (5 bases). V lost 0 bases to trimming and J lost 1 base, with 7 bases between them. This CDR3 contains 14 residues. Germline loops: CDR1 SGHKS, CDR2 YYEKEE (reference sequence). The CDR3 DNA reads TGTGCCAGCAGCTTGGCCGGGGGGAACACTGAAGCTTTCTTT. It is translated as CASSLAGGNTEAFF. Full variable domain (missing parts from reference TRBV5-5 and TRBJ1-1): DAGVTQSPTHLIKTRGQQVTLRCSPISGHKSVSWYQQVLGQGPQFIFQYYEKEERGRGNFPDRFSARQFPNYSSELNVNALLLGDSALYLCASSLAGGNTEAFFGQGTRLTVV.

The gene calls are TRBV4-1 and TRBJ2-1; the D gene is possibly TRBD1 (5 bases). Germline V gives CDR1 MGHRA, CDR2 YSYEKL. Trimming took off 1 base at V and 0 bases at J, with 13 bases between the two ends. This CDR3 has 17 amino acids. CDR3 nucleotides: TGCGCCAGCAGCCAAGTGGTCAGGGTTACCTCCTACAATGAGCAGTTCTTC. Translating gives CASSQVVRVTSYNEQFF.

The V call is TRBV2, the J call TRBJ2-5; 9 bases match TRBD2. The DNA end lines up better with TRBJ2-7; the J call may be wrong. The CDR3 is 14 residues long. The germline CDR1 and CDR2 sequences are SNHLY and FYNNEI. For the CDR3, the DNA is TGTGCCAGCAGTGTCGAACTAGCGGGTTACGAGCAGTACTTC. Protein product: CASSVELAGYEQYF.

This rearrangement joins TRBV7-8 to TRBJ2-7; possibly TRBD1 for D (6 bases). Germline V gives CDR1 SGHVS, CDR2 FQNEAQ. CDR3 length: 15 amino acids. Trimming took 5 bases from V and 3 from J, leaving 17 bases between them. The CDR3 loop reads CASSPIRDKLYEQYF. For the CDR3, the DNA is TGTGCCAGCAGCCCCATCCGGGACAAGCTCTACGAGCAGTACTTC. Drawing the rest from reference TRBV7-8 and TRBJ2-7, the complete variable domain is GAGVSQSPRYKVAKRGQDVALRCDPISGHVSLFWYQQALGQGPEFLTYFQNEAQLDKSGLPSDRFFAERPEGSVSTLKIQRTQQEDSAVYLCASSPIRDKLYEQYFGPGTRLTVT.

The rearrangement uses TRBV23-1 and TRBJ1-2; D possibly corresponds to TRBD1 (5 bases). TRBV23-1 qualifies as an ORF whose function is uncertain. Between the trimmed V and J ends, which lost 0 bases and 8 bases, there was a span of 16 bases. CDR3 length: 15 residues. CDR3 sequence (DNA): TGCGCCAGCAGTCAATCCGGCGGGGGGAGGAAGGGCTACACCTTC. This encodes CASSQSGGGRKGYTF.

This chain uses TRBV14 with TRBJ1-3; D not certain. The V end was cut by 1 base, the J end by 0 bases, with 4 bases between. The germline V gene encodes CDR1 SGHDN and CDR2 FVKESK. CDR3 length: 14 residues. This chain's CDR3 is CASSQVSSGNTIYF. The CDR3, as DNA: TGTGCCAGCAGCCAAGTGAGCTCTGGAAACACCATATATTTT.

This chain connects TRBV27 to TRBJ1-1; TRBD1 aligns across 8 bases. Trimming cost V 5 bases and J 0 bases; bases outside gene matches: 2. Germline-derived CDR1 and CDR2 are MNHEY and SMNVEV (reference sequence). The CDR3 runs to 14 residues. In DNA form, the CDR3 reads TGTGCCAGCAGTGTACAGGGGGTGAACACTGAAGCTTTCTTT. Protein sequence: CASSVQGVNTEAFF.

The V call is TRBV7-2, the J call TRBJ1-1, with D possibly TRBD1 on 5 matching bases. Per the germline V gene, CDR1 is SGHTA and CDR2 is FQGNSA. V lost 5 bases, J lost 8 bases, and 15 bases lay in between. CDR3 length: 13 amino acids. CDR3 coding DNA: TGTGCCAGCAGCCCGTGGGTGGGGCAGGAAGCTTTCTTT. Amino acids: CASSPWVGQEAFF.

The DNA for the CDR3 is TGTGCCAGCCGGGACAGGATCTACGAGCAGTACTTC. Amino acids: CASRDRIYEQYF. V gene TRBV6-5 combines with J gene TRBJ2-7; 8 bases line up with TRBD1. CDR1 MNHEY and CDR2 SVGAGI come from the germline V gene. The CDR3 runs to 12 residues. Unmatched junction bases numbered 3, after V lost 8 bases and J lost 3 bases.

The chain combines TRBV7-9 with TRBJ2-5; possibly TRBD2 for D (7 bases). The ends were cut back, 5 bases at V and 4 bases at J, with 17 bases in the middle. Germline V gene sequence: CDR1 SEHNR, CDR2 FQNEAQ (reference sequence). The CDR3 is made up of 15 amino acids. The CDR3 nucleotides are TGTGCCAGCAGCCCCCCAGGCGGGGGCGGAGAGACCCAGTACTTC. Amino acid sequence: CASSPPGGGGETQYF.

This clone was picked up a small number of times. The chain couples TRBV4-2 to TRBJ2-2; TRBD1 agrees at 7 bases. The CDR3 loop spans 20 amino acids. The germline V gene has CDR1 LGHNA and CDR2 YNFKEQ. V lost 1 base to trimming and J lost 0 bases; unmatched junction nucleotides: 14. DNA of the CDR3: TGTGCCAGCAGCCAAGTTTGGGTGACAGGGACGCCGGCGAACACCGGGGAGCTGTTTTTT. Amino acid sequence: CASSQVWVTGTPANTGELFF.

This clone was observed a few times. This chain joins TRBV29-1 and TRBJ2-1, with a tentative D call TRBD1 (5 bases). V gave up 4 bases and J gave up 3 bases, with 13 bases separating them. The CDR3 covers 14 residues. Germline V gene sequence: CDR1 SQVTM, CDR2 ANQGSEA. For the CDR3, the DNA is TGCAGCGTTGTGGGCAGGGTAGGCTACAATGAGCAGTTCTTC. Encoded protein: CSVVGRVGYNEQFF.

The gene calls are TRBV6-6 and TRBJ1-5; 7 bases map to TRBD1. V trimming: 6 bases; J trimming: 0 bases; junction bases outside the gene matches: 8. This CDR3 has 16 residues. Germline loops: CDR1 MNHNY, CDR2 SVGAGI (reference sequence). The CDR3 nucleotides are TGTGCCAGCAGGACAGGGACCCGAGATAGCAATCAGCCCCAGCATTTT. It is translated as CASRTGTRDSNQPQHF.

V is TRBV11-2 and J is TRBJ2-5; 7 bases are shared with TRBD1. CDR3 length equals 15 residues. V dropped 3 bases and J dropped 3; count of bases not matched to a gene: 7. Germline CDR1 reads SGHAT; CDR2 reads FQNNGV. The CDR3 nucleotides are TGTGCCAGCAGCTTGCCCAGGGGGTGGGAAGAGACCCAGTACTTC. Its translation: CASSLPRGWEETQYF.

V is TRBV30 and J is TRBJ1-5; possible D gene TRBD1, 5 bases. Germline CDR1 is GTSNPN and CDR2 is SVGIG (reference sequence). The CDR3 runs 13 residues. The ends were cut back, 2 bases at V and 6 bases at J, with 11 bases in the middle. The CDR3 bases are TGTGCCTGGAGTCGCCTGGGGCCTCAGCCCCAGCATTTT. Protein product: CAWSRLGPQPQHF.

The chain uses TRBV19 and TRBJ1-5, with 9 positions matching TRBD1. Germline loops: CDR1 LNHDA, CDR2 SQIVND (reference sequence). CDR3 size: 15 residues. V lost 7 bases, J lost 4 bases, and 8 bases stayed unmatched. CDR3: CASTRDREGNQPQHF. The CDR3 DNA is TGTGCCAGTACCCGGGACAGGGAGGGGAATCAGCCCCAGCATTTT.